This T cell receptor (beta chain) is drawn from a study of blood T cell repertoires in COVID-19. At the level of the study: Sites across the United States, Italy and Spain contributed samples from acute and convalescent COVID-19. PBMCs, B-cell-depleted T cells, or T cells provided the cDNA or gDNA that made up the material.

V trimming: 3 bases; J trimming: 5 bases; junction bases outside the gene matches: 12. The CDR3 is 16 amino acids. Germline V gene sequence: CDR1 SGHTS, CDR2 YDEGEE. Original methodology: How many nucleated cells were present was estimated from reference gene primer amplification. The protocol was immunoSEQ multiplex PCR, while the TCRdb copy is restricted to in-frame clones and leaves out a portion. That table gives V, J and clone size, and the DNA gave D and trimming. The table shows just over 15,000 clones, with 80% to 85% occurring only once. The sequence was obtained from a human donor in a cohort sampled during active COVID-19. Sequencing input: peripheral blood. The J gene is TRBJ2-3, the V gene TRBV5-8; 7 bases are a match to TRBD2. The CDR3 nucleotides read TGTGCCAGCAGCTCCCAGGCAGGACTAGGAAGAGATACGCAGTATTTT. It is translated as CASSSQAGLGRDTQYF.